Below are 22 T cell receptor beta chains sequenced from a single sample in a study of Ad26.COV2.S vaccination and SARS-CoV-2 variants. Repertoires were generated with immunoSEQ multiplex PCR, while TCRdb's copy carries only in-frame clones and drops some. The sample has about 380,000 clones, 83% seen once; the top ten hold nearly 7.5%. Described treatment: around 19 received Ad26.COV2.S at low or high dose, single or two shots; 5 received placebo; per-sample allocation not given. Samples came from day 63 after the first vaccine or placebo injection. This specimen consisted of peripheral blood, obtained in a trial of Ad26.COV2.S vaccine versus placebo. The receptors derive from a person between 18 and 65 years old who received the Ad26.COV2.S COVID-19 vaccine or a placebo.

V is TRBV6-5 and J is TRBJ1-2; D unresolved. This CDR3 contains 14 residues. Germline CDR1 reads MNHEY; CDR2 reads SVGAGI. Trimming left V 6 bases short and J 0 bases short, with 11 bases between. CDR3 sequence (DNA): TGTGCCAGCAGCTCGCAAAGAGCTAACTATGGCTACACCTTC. Its translation: CASSSQRANYGYTF.

The gene calls are TRBV3-1 (or the pseudogene TRBV3-2) and TRBJ2-1, with 11 nucleotides matching TRBD2. This CDR3 comprises 20 residues. The germline V gene has CDR1 LGHDT and CDR2 YNNKEL (reference sequence). Trimming removed 0 bases from V and 2 bases from J; junction bases left unmatched: 12. The CDR3 loop is CASSQEGSPRLAGTYNEQFF. The CDR3 nucleotides read TGTGCCAGCAGCCAAGAAGGATCCCCCCGACTAGCGGGAACCTACAATGAGCAGTTCTTC.

The chain carries TRBV6-5 and TRBJ1-1; a weak D match, TRBD1 (5 bases). The germline CDR1 and CDR2 sequences are MNHEY and SVGAGI. The length of the CDR3 is 14 residues. The ends were cut back, 3 bases at V and 0 bases at J, with 8 bases in the middle. The chain's CDR3 is CASSYWDVNTEAFF. CDR3 bases: TGTGCCAGCAGTTATTGGGACGTGAACACTGAAGCTTTCTTT.

This chain connects TRBV27 to TRBJ2-3; possible D gene TRBD2, 5 bases. Germline V gives CDR1 MNHEY, CDR2 SMNVEV (reference sequence). The CDR3 contains 13 residues. V lost 5 bases to trimming and J lost 1 base, with 7 bases between them. The CDR3 DNA sequence: TGTGCCAGCAGTCCGAGGGGCACAGATACGCAGTATTTT. It specifies CASSPRGTDTQYF.

The rearrangement uses TRBV24-1 and TRBJ1-5, with 8 bases fitting TRBD1. Germline CDR1 is KGHDR and CDR2 is SFDVKD. This CDR3 comprises 16 residues. J was trimmed by 6 bases and V by 2 bases; bases with no gene match: 8. DNA for the CDR3: TGTGCCACCAGTGATTCAGACAGGGGCTGGGGTCAGCCCCAGCATTTT. Translating gives CATSDSDRGWGQPQHF.

The V and J genes are TRBV7-2 and TRBJ2-7; D remains unclear. CDR3 length equals 15 residues. Germline CDR1 SGHTA, CDR2 FQGNSA. V gave up 2 bases and J gave up 0 bases, with 11 bases separating them. CDR3 loop: CASSLQGVSSYEQYF. The CDR3 coding sequence is TGTGCCAGCAGCTTACAAGGTGTCAGCTCCTACGAGCAGTACTTC.

V usage is TRBV15 and J usage is TRBJ2-3; 8 positions agree with TRBD1. V shed 9 bases and J 6 bases; nucleotides not matched to a gene: 14. This CDR3 comprises 15 residues. The germline gives CDR1 LNHNV, CDR2 YYDKDF (reference sequence). The CDR3 DNA reads as TGTGCCACTTCGACCGGGACAGGTTTTACGGATACGCAGTATTTT. It is translated as CATSTGTGFTDTQYF.

The chain is built from TRBV19 and TRBJ2-7; 11 bases align to TRBD2. The trim removed 5 bases at V and 13 bases at J, leaving 13 bases unmatched. The CDR3 has 14 residues. Per germline, CDR1 LNHDA and CDR2 SQIVND (reference sequence). The CDR3 sequence is CASSPSGTSGLLYF. As DNA, the CDR3 is TGTGCCAGTAGTCCCTCCGGGACTAGCGGTCTTCTTTACTTC.

The chain uses TRBV4-1 and TRBJ2-5, with 7 nucleotides matching TRBD1. This CDR3 is 16 amino acids long. Germline V gene data show CDR1 as MGHRA and CDR2 as YSYEKL. V was pared by 1 base and J by 5 bases, with 10 bases of the junction left unmatched. The CDR3, as DNA: TGCGCCAGCAGCCAAGTATCGACAGGGCTTGGGGAGACCCAGTACTTC. Amino acid sequence: CASSQVSTGLGETQYF.

V gene TRBV10-1 combines with J gene TRBJ2-7, with 14 bases lining up with TRBD2. The V gene's germline CDR1 is WNHNN and CDR2 SYGVQD (reference sequence). The V and J ends lost 2 bases and 9 bases, in that order; junction bases with no gene match: 9. The CDR3 contains 16 residues. CDR3 bases: TGCGCCAGCAGTGAGCTGGGGACTAGCGGGAGTCTTGGGCAGTACTTC. It is translated as CASSELGTSGSLGQYF.

The rearrangement links TRBV6-1 to TRBJ2-1, with 7 bases matching TRBD1. J gave up 3 bases and V 1 base, and 3 bases lay outside the gene matches. The CDR3 has 15 amino acids. Germline lookup yields CDR1 MNHNS and CDR2 SASEGT. CDR3 in DNA: TGTGCCAGCAGTGAAGACAGGGGCTTCTACAATGAGCAGTTCTTC. This codes for CASSEDRGFYNEQFF.

The V call is TRBV6-6, the J call TRBJ1-5; 7 bases agree with TRBD1. The J segment lost 0 bases and the V segment lost 7 bases, leaving 9 bases of the junction unmatched. The CDR3 loop spans 16 amino acids. CDR1 and CDR2 from the germline V gene are MNHNY and SVGAGI (reference sequence). The CDR3 sequence is CASKIQGLHSNQPQHF. The DNA of the CDR3 is TGTGCCAGCAAGATACAGGGGCTACATAGCAATCAGCCCCAGCATTTT.

This chain links TRBV3-1 (or the pseudogene TRBV3-2) with TRBJ2-1; no reliable D call. Germline assignment: CDR1 LGHDT and CDR2 YNNKEL (reference sequence). V was pared by 4 bases and J by 7 bases, with 14 bases between. The CDR3 contains 14 residues. This CDR3 reads CASSLFLEGNEQFF. The CDR3 DNA is TGTGCCAGCAGCCTCTTCCTGGAAGGGAATGAGCAGTTCTTC.

V gene TRBV9 combines with J gene TRBJ1-4; no definite D call. From germline, CDR1 is SGDLS and CDR2 YYNGEE. V lost 4 bases and J lost 3, with 16 bases in between. The CDR3 is made up of 16 amino acids. The chain's CDR3 is CASSSRSGRSNEKLFF. In DNA form, the CDR3 reads TGTGCCAGCAGCTCGCGATCCGGGCGGTCTAATGAAAAACTGTTTTTT.

The CDR3 loop reads CASSHWTGANEQFF. The CDR3, as DNA: TGCGCCAGCAGCCACTGGACAGGGGCTAATGAGCAGTTCTTC. The chain combines TRBV4-3 with TRBJ2-1; 9 positions match TRBD1. The length of the CDR3 is 14 residues. Trimming took 3 bases from V and 7 from J; bases not matched to a gene: 4. Germline values: CDR1 LGHNA, CDR2 YSLEER.

V and J are TRBV28 and TRBJ2-3; 9 positions match TRBD1. Germline V lookup: CDR1 MDHEN, CDR2 SYDVKM. The CDR3 runs 14 residues. V was pared by 5 bases and J by 5 bases, with 5 bases of the junction left unmatched. In nucleotides, the CDR3 is TGTGCCAGCAGTGGGGACAGGGAGGGAGATACGCAGTATTTT. This translates into CASSGDREGDTQYF.

The chain uses TRBV5-1 and TRBJ2-5; no reliable D call. Trimming pared 0 bases from V and 1 base from J, leaving 7 bases between. From germline, CDR1 is SGHRS and CDR2 YFSETQ. The CDR3 runs 14 residues. CDR3 residues: CASSLARVQETQYF. In DNA form, the CDR3 reads TGCGCCAGCAGCTTGGCGCGTGTCCAAGAGACCCAGTACTTC.

The J gene is TRBJ2-1, the V gene TRBV19; D possibly matches TRBD1 or TRBD2 (5 bases each). Germline lookup yields CDR1 LNHDA and CDR2 SQIVND (reference sequence). The CDR3 covers 10 residues. The V end was cut by 11 bases, the J end by 6 bases, with 8 bases between. The CDR3 DNA reads TGTGCCTCGGGACCCAATGAGCAGTTCTTC. Encoded protein: CASGPNEQFF.

The chain couples TRBV5-4 to TRBJ2-5; TRBD2 matches 10 bases. J lost 5 bases, V lost 4 bases, and 8 bases had no gene match. The V gene's germline CDR1 is SGHNT and CDR2 YYREEE (reference sequence). The CDR3 totals 15 residues. The CDR3 sequence is CASSRIAGGGETQYF. CDR3 nucleotides: TGTGCCAGCAGCCGGATAGCGGGGGGCGGGGAGACCCAGTACTTC.

With respect to this clone: At the DNA level, this CDR3 is encoded by other sequences in the same sample as well. The chain uses TRBV28 and TRBJ1-2; D gene unclear. V was shortened by 2 bases and J by 4 bases, with 5 bases between the two germline ends. This CDR3 comprises 12 residues. Looked up from germline, CDR1 is MDHEN and CDR2 is SYDVKM. CDR3 bases: TGTGCCAGCAGTTTAGCAGGCTATGGCTACACCTTC. Its translation: CASSLAGYGYTF.

This clone was found a few times. The rearrangement uses TRBV9 and TRBJ1-6, with 9 bases fitting TRBD1. The CDR3 has 16 amino acids. With V trimmed by 1 base and J by 8 bases, 7 bases remained unmatched. CDR1 SGDLS and CDR2 YYNGEE come from the germline V gene. CDR3 region: CASSVQWDRAHSPLHF. DNA for the CDR3: TGTGCCAGCAGCGTACAGTGGGACAGGGCGCATTCACCCCTCCACTTT.

V and J are TRBV27 and TRBJ2-1; possibly TRBD2 for D (6 bases). V gave up 4 bases and J gave up 10 bases, with 14 bases separating them. Germline V gene lookup returns CDR1 MNHEY and CDR2 SMNVEV (reference sequence). The CDR3 sequence is 13 residues long. The CDR3, as DNA: TGTGCCAGCAGTTCTATCAAGGGAGGCGAGCAGTTCTTC. This sequence encodes CASSSIKGGEQFF.